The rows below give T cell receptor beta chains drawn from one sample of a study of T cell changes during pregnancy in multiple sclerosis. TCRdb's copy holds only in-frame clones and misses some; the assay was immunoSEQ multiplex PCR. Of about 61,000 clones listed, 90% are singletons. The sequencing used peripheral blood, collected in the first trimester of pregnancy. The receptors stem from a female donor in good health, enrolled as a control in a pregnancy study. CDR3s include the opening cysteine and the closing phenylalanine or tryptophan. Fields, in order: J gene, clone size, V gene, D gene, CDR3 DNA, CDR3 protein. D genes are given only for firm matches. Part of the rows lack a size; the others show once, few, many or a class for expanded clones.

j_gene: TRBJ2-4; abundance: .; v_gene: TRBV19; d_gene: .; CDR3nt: TGTGCCAGTAGTATTCTTCTAACAAACATTCAGTACTTC; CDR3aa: CASSILLTNIQYF
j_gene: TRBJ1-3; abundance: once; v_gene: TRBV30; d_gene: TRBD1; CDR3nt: TGTGCCTGGAGTGTGACAGGGGGAAACACCATATATTTT; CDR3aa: CAWSVTGGNTIYF
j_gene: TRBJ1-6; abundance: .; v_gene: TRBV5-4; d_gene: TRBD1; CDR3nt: TGTGCCAGCAGCTTGGGGTGGGACAGCAATTCACCCCTCCACTTT; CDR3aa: CASSLGWDSNSPLHF
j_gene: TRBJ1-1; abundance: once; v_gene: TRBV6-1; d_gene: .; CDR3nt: TGTGCCAGCAGTGAACAGTGGAACACTGAAGCTTTCTTT; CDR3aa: CASSEQWNTEAFF
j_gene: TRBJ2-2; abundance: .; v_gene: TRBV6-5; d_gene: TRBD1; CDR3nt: TGTGCCAGCAGTTTTGACAGGGAGAACACCGGGGAGCTGTTTTTT; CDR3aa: CASSFDRENTGELFF
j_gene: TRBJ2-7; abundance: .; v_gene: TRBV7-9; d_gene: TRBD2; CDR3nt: TGTGCCAGCAGCGGATTCACAGCGGGGTTGGTCTACGAGCAGTACTTC; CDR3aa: CASSGFTAGLVYEQYF
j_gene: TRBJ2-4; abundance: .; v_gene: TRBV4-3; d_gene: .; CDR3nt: TGCGCCAGCAGCCCAGGGCCCCCGGGGGAGCTAAACATTCAGTACTTC; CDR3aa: CASSPGPPGELNIQYF
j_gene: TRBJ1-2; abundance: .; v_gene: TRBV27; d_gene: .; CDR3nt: TGTGCCAGCAGTTTGAAGCTACCCCGCGGACAGCCGGGCGGCTACACCTTC; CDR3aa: CASSLKLPRGQPGGYTF
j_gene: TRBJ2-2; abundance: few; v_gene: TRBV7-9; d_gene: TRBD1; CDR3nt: TGTGCCAGCAGCTTCGGGACAGATACCGGGGAGCTGTTTTTT; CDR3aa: CASSFGTDTGELFF
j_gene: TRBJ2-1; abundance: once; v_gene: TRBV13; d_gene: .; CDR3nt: TGTGCCAGCAGACGGAGGAATTCTAATGAGCAGTTCTTC; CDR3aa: CASRRRNSNEQFF
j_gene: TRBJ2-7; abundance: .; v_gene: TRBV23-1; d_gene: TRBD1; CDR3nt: TGCGCCCTACAGGGGGCGGTTTACGAGCAGTACTTC; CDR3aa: CALQGAVYEQYF
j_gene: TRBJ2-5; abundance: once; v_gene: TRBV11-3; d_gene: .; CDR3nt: TGTGCCAGCAGCGAGGGGGGGTCCGAGGAGGCCCAGTACTTC; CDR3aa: CASSEGGSEEAQYF
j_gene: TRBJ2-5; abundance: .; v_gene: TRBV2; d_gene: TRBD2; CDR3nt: TGTGCCAGCAGGACACGGGAGGGCGGAGAGACCCAGTACTTC; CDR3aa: CASRTREGGETQYF
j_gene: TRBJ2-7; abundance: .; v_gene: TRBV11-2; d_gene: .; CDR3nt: TGTGCCAGCAGCCTATGGGGCCCCTCCTACGAGCAGTACTTC; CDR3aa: CASSLWGPSYEQYF
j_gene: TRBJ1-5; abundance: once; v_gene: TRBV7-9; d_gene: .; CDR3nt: TGTGCCAGCAGCCCTCTGGCCGGGCAGCCCCAGCATTTT; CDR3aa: CASSPLAGQPQHF
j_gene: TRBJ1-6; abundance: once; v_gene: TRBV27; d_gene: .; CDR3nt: TGTGCCAGCCGTTCAGGGGAAGCCTATAATTCACCCCTCCACTTT; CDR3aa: CASRSGEAYNSPLHF
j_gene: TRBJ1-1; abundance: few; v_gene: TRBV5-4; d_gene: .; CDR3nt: TGTGCCAGCAGCTCTCCGGTGAACACTGAAGCTTTCTTT; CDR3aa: CASSSPVNTEAFF
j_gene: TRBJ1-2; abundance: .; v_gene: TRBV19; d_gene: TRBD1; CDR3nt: TGTGCCAGTAGAGGGGACAGCTTTGTCTATGGCTACACCTTC; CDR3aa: CASRGDSFVYGYTF
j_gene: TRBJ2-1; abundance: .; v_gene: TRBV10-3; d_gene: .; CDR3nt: TGTGCCATCAGTGAGAGGGACGTACAGGGCCCCTACAATGAGCAGTTCTTC; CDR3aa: CAISERDVQGPYNEQFF
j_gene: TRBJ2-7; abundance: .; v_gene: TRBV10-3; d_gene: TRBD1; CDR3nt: TGTGCCATCAGGGGGACAGGGGGCATCTACGAGCAGTACTTC; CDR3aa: CAIRGTGGIYEQYF
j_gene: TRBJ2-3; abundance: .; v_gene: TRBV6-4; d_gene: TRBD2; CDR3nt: TGTGCCAGCAGGGGGACTAGCGGGAGCGGAGATACGCAGTATTTT; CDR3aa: CASRGTSGSGDTQYF
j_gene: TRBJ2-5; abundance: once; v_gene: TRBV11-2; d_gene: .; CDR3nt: TGTGCCAGCAGCCTCGACACGTACCAAGAGACCCAGTACTTC; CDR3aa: CASSLDTYQETQYF
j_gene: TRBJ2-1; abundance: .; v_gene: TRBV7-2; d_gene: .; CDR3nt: TGTGCCAGCAGCCCAGGAGGGTACAATGAGCAGTTCTTC; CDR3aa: CASSPGGYNEQFF
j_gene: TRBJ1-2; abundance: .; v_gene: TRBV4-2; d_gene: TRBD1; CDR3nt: TGTGCCAGCAGCACCGACAGGGGCGCCTATGGCTACACCTTC; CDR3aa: CASSTDRGAYGYTF
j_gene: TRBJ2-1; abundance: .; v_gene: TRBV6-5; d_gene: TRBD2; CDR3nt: TGTGCCAGCAGTTACTCTACGACTAGCGGGAATGAGCAGTTCTTC; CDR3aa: CASSYSTTSGNEQFF
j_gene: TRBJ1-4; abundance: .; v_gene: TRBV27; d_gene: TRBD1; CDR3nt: TGTGCCAGCAGTTCATGGACAGGGGGTAATGAAAAACTGTTTTTT; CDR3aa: CASSSWTGGNEKLFF
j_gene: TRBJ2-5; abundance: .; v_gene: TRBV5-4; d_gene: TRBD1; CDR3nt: TGTGCCAGCAGATGGGACAGGGGGGGAGGGCAAGAGACCCAGTACTTC; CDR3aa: CASRWDRGGGQETQYF
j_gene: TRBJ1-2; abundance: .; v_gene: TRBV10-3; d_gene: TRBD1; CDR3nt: TGTGCCATCAGTGGGACAGGGAGTGGCTACACCTTC; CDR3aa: CAISGTGSGYTF
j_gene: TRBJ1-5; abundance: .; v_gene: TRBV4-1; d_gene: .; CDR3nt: TGCGCCAGCAGCCGCCTACAGGGTTCGGATCAGCCCCAGCATTTT; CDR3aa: CASSRLQGSDQPQHF
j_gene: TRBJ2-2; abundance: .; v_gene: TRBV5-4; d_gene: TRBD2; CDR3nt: TGTGCCAGCAGCTCCGAGGGGAGGGGCGGGGAGCTGTTTTTT; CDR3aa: CASSSEGRGGELFF
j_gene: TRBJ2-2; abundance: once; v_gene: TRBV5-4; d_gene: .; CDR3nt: TGTGCCAGCAGCTTAGAACTAGAGTCCGGGGAGCTGTTTTTT; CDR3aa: CASSLELESGELFF
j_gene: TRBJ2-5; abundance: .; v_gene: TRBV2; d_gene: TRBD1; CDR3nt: TGTGCCAGCAACTACAGGGGTGTAGAGACCCAGTACTTC; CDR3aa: CASNYRGVETQYF
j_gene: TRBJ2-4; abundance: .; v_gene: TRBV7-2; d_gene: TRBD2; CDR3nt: TGTGCCAGCAGCTTAGCTGCGACTAGCGGGGGTCCAGCCAAAAACATTCAGTACTTC; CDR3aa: CASSLAATSGGPAKNIQYF
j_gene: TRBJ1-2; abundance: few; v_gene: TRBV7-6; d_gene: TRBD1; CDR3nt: TGTGCCAGCAGCCGCCTCGTTGGGGACAGGAACGATGGCTACACCTTC; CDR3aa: CASSRLVGDRNDGYTF
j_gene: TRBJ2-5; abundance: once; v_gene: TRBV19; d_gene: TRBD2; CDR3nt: TGTGCCAGTAGTATAGGGCCGGGGGGGGCCCAGTACTTC; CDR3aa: CASSIGPGGAQYF
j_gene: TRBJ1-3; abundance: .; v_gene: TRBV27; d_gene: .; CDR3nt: TGTGCCAGCAGCCCCCTTGGGGAGGGAGGAGGAAACACCATATATTTT; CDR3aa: CASSPLGEGGGNTIYF
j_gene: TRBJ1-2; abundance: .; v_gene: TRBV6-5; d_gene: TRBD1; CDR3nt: TGTGCCAGCAGTTACGGACAGGGGGCCTATGGCTACACCTTC; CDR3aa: CASSYGQGAYGYTF
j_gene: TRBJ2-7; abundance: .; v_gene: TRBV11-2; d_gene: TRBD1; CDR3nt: TGTGCCAGCAGCTTGCGGGCCAGGGGGCGATACGAGCAGTACTTC; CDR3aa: CASSLRARGRYEQYF
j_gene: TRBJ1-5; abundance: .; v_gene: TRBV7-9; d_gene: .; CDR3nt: TGTGCCAGCAGCTTAGTGGGCGAGGGGGAGCCCCAGCATTTT; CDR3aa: CASSLVGEGEPQHF
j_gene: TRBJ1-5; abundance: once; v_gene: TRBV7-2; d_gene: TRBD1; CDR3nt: TGTGCCAGCAGCTCGACAGGGAGCAATCAGCCCCAGCATTTT; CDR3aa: CASSSTGSNQPQHF
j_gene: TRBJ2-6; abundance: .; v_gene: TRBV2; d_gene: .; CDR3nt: TGTGCCAGCAGCCTTATTCAACTACAGGGACGCACTGGGGCCAACGTCCTGACTTTC; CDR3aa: CASSLIQLQGRTGANVLTF